Listed below are T cell receptor beta chains from one sample, sequenced in a study of molecular identifiers for immune sequencing clone quantification. TCRdb reprocessed the PCR reads via MiXCR and lists one record per CDR3 protein. This table has around 100,000 distinct CDR3 sequences, 30% to 35% appearing once. Sequencing was carried out using naive CD8+ T cells from blood, with Jurkat cell RNA spiked in. The receptors were sampled from a human donor in good health. Some libraries in this study had Jurkat cell RNA spiked in. Both conserved end residues are part of each CDR3. The order of the fields is CDR3 DNA, CDR3 protein, D gene, clone size, J gene, V gene. D genes are given only for firm matches. Not all rows give a size; the values are once, few, many and, for expanded clones, a class.

CDR3 DNA: TGTGCCAGCAGCCACCCCCTAGCGGGAGGGGACAATGAGCAGTTCTTC
CDR3 protein: CASSHPLAGGDNEQFF
D gene: TRBD2
clone size: -
J gene: TRBJ2-1
V gene: TRBV3-1

CDR3 DNA: TGTGCCAGCACTTCATACAGGGTATCAACTGGGGCCAACGTCCTGACTTTC
CDR3 protein: CASTSYRVSTGANVLTF
D gene: -
clone size: few
J gene: TRBJ2-6
V gene: TRBV6-2/TRBV6-3

CDR3 DNA: TGTGCCAGCATCCTCCGGGACAAGAGGTACAATGAGCAGTTCTTC
CDR3 protein: CASILRDKRYNEQFF
D gene: -
clone size: few
J gene: TRBJ2-1
V gene: TRBV2

CDR3 DNA: TGTGCCAGCAGTTCAGGGTCCTACGAGCAGTACTTC
CDR3 protein: CASSSGSYEQYF
D gene: -
clone size: many
J gene: TRBJ2-7
V gene: TRBV28

CDR3 DNA: TGCGCCAGCAGTCAATCCAAGGGCTTTAGCTCTGGAAACACCATATATTTT
CDR3 protein: CASSQSKGFSSGNTIYF
D gene: -
clone size: -
J gene: TRBJ1-3
V gene: TRBV23-1

CDR3 DNA: TGTGCCAGCTTAAGCGGGAGGGCCGTGGGCAATGAGCAGTTCTTC
CDR3 protein: CASLSGRAVGNEQFF
D gene: TRBD2
clone size: -
J gene: TRBJ2-1
V gene: TRBV2

CDR3 DNA: TGCAGCGTTTACAGGTCAACTAATGAAAAACTGCTTTTT
CDR3 protein: CSVYRSTNEKLLF
D gene: -
clone size: -
J gene: TRBJ1-4
V gene: TRBV29-1

CDR3 DNA: TGTGCCAGCAGCGAGCCTGGACTGAACGCCTACGAGCAGTACTTC
CDR3 protein: CASSEPGLNAYEQYF
D gene: -
clone size: -
J gene: TRBJ2-7
V gene: TRBV6-1

CDR3 DNA: TGTGCCAGCAGCTTAGTGCTCTACAATGAGCAGTTCTTC
CDR3 protein: CASSLVLYNEQFF
D gene: -
clone size: few
J gene: TRBJ2-1
V gene: TRBV13

CDR3 DNA: TGTGCCAGCAAGGGGTGGGGTAGCGGGAGTTTCCGCGCAGATACGCAGTATTTT
CDR3 protein: CASKGWGSGSFRADTQYF
D gene: TRBD2
clone size: many
J gene: TRBJ2-3
V gene: TRBV12-3/TRBV12-4

CDR3 DNA: TGTGCCAGCAGCTTAGGGGCTAGCGGGACCTACGAGCAGTACTTC
CDR3 protein: CASSLGASGTYEQYF
D gene: TRBD2
clone size: many
J gene: TRBJ2-7
V gene: TRBV7-6

CDR3 DNA: TGCGCCAGCAGCCTGGGACAGGGATCAGATACGCAGTATTTT
CDR3 protein: CASSLGQGSDTQYF
D gene: TRBD1
clone size: many
J gene: TRBJ2-3
V gene: TRBV5-1

CDR3 DNA: TGTGCCAGCAGTTCATCGGGACAGCCGATTGTGGGTGCAGATACGCAGTATTTT
CDR3 protein: CASSSSGQPIVGADTQYF
D gene: TRBD1
clone size: -
J gene: TRBJ2-3
V gene: TRBV27

CDR3 DNA: TGCAGTGCTCCTAAGAGGGGACAGGGGCCCTTCCCGTACCAAGAGACCCAGTACTTC
CDR3 protein: CSAPKRGQGPFPYQETQYF
D gene: TRBD1
clone size: -
J gene: TRBJ2-5
V gene: TRBV20-1

CDR3 DNA: TGTGCCAGCAGCTACTCTCCGGAGGGTTGGGGGAATGAGCAGTTCTTC
CDR3 protein: CASSYSPEGWGNEQFF
D gene: -
clone size: -
J gene: TRBJ2-1
V gene: TRBV13

CDR3 DNA: TGTGCCAGCAAGAAAGGACTGGGGGGGCTTGAACAGTACTTC
CDR3 protein: CASKKGLGGLEQYF
D gene: -
clone size: -
J gene: TRBJ2-7
V gene: TRBV12-3/TRBV12-4

CDR3 DNA: TGTGCCCCCGCGCTCGGGGGGGCCAACGTCCTGACTTTC
CDR3 protein: CAPALGGANVLTF
D gene: -
clone size: -
J gene: TRBJ2-6
V gene: TRBV27

CDR3 DNA: TGCGCCAGCAGCTTACCAGGGGCGTACGAGCAGTACTTC
CDR3 protein: CASSLPGAYEQYF
D gene: -
clone size: -
J gene: TRBJ2-7
V gene: TRBV4-1

CDR3 DNA: TGTGCCAGCAGACCCTCTGAATGGGGTACTGGAAACACCATATATTTT
CDR3 protein: CASRPSEWGTGNTIYF
D gene: -
clone size: -
J gene: TRBJ1-3
V gene: TRBV25-1

CDR3 DNA: TGTGCCAGCAGCGATCTAGTAGGGATGAACACTGAAGCTTTCTTT
CDR3 protein: CASSDLVGMNTEAFF
D gene: -
clone size: few
J gene: TRBJ1-1
V gene: TRBV7-9

CDR3 DNA: TGTGCCAGCAGCTGGACAGGGGGCGAATACAATGAGCAGTTCTTC
CDR3 protein: CASSWTGGEYNEQFF
D gene: TRBD1
clone size: few
J gene: TRBJ2-1
V gene: TRBV7-9

CDR3 DNA: TGTGCCAGGGACCGCACAGGTGAAGAAGGGCGCAATCAGCCCCAGCATTTT
CDR3 protein: CARDRTGEEGRNQPQHF
D gene: -
clone size: many
J gene: TRBJ1-5
V gene: TRBV19

CDR3 DNA: TGCAGAGCTAGAGAGCGGGCCTCCTACGAGCAGTACTTC
CDR3 protein: CRARERASYEQYF
D gene: -
clone size: -
J gene: TRBJ2-7
V gene: TRBV20-1

CDR3 DNA: TGTGCCAGTAGGAGGGGCTCTGGGGCCAACGTCCTGACTTTC
CDR3 protein: CASRRGSGANVLTF
D gene: -
clone size: -
J gene: TRBJ2-6
V gene: TRBV19

CDR3 DNA: TGTGCCAGCAGTTTTGGGACTAGCGGGGACGAGCAGTACTTC
CDR3 protein: CASSFGTSGDEQYF
D gene: TRBD2
clone size: few
J gene: TRBJ2-7
V gene: TRBV12-3/TRBV12-4

CDR3 DNA: TGTGCCAGCAGCCCTGGGTGGGCCTCCTACGAGCAGTACTTC
CDR3 protein: CASSPGWASYEQYF
D gene: -
clone size: -
J gene: TRBJ2-7
V gene: TRBV7-2

CDR3 DNA: TGTGCCAGCAGCCGCCGGAGGAGCTCCTCCTACGAGCAGTACTTC
CDR3 protein: CASSRRRSSSYEQYF
D gene: -
clone size: -
J gene: TRBJ2-7
V gene: TRBV5-8

CDR3 DNA: TGTGCCAGCAGCCAAGGGACACCCCTCCACTTT
CDR3 protein: CASSQGTPLHF
D gene: -
clone size: -
J gene: TRBJ1-6
V gene: TRBV7-9

CDR3 DNA: TGCGCCAGCAGCCAAAAGGAATCCAATGAGCAGTTCTTC
CDR3 protein: CASSQKESNEQFF
D gene: -
clone size: many
J gene: TRBJ2-1
V gene: TRBV4-1

CDR3 DNA: TGTGCCAGTAGTTCAAGCGGGGCTTGGAACACTGAAGCTTTCTTT
CDR3 protein: CASSSSGAWNTEAFF
D gene: -
clone size: few
J gene: TRBJ1-1
V gene: TRBV19

CDR3 DNA: TGCGCCAGCAGCCCCGGGACTCCCCCCGGGGAGCTGTTTTTT
CDR3 protein: CASSPGTPPGELFF
D gene: -
clone size: few
J gene: TRBJ2-2
V gene: TRBV5-1